The clone carrying this TCR beta chain came up many times. Original methodology: The authors estimated nucleated cell counts from reference gene primer amplification. The data were produced by immunoSEQ multiplex PCR, yet TCRdb's version contains in-frame clones alone and is incomplete. From that table come the V and J calls and clone size; the DNA was used to work out D and trimming. The sample has fewer than 45,000 clones, about 80% seen once. CDR3 length: 13 residues. The V gene lost 7 bases and the J gene lost 6 bases, with 15 bases spanning the gap. Germline V lookup: CDR1 SNHLY, CDR2 FYNNEI. The sample comes from a study of blood T cell repertoires in COVID-19. Background on the study: Researchers got acute and convalescent COVID-19 samples from the United States, Italy and Spain. The analysed material was cDNA or gDNA that came from T cells, B-cell-depleted T cells, or PBMCs.

The gene calls are TRBV2 and TRBJ1-2; D gene ambiguous. This TCR was sampled from a man in his sixties or seventies with acute or convalescent COVID-19. Sequenced input: peripheral blood. The chain's CDR3 is CASINDQSHGYTF. The DNA of the CDR3 is TGTGCCAGCATTAACGATCAGTCCCATGGCTACACCTTC.